This T cell receptor beta chain was identified during a study of T cells in women clearing cervical HPV infection. Study information: Cases: HPV16-related CIN3 or worse on histology, 2 invasive cancers.

Germline-derived CDR1 and CDR2 are MNHEY and SVGEGT. This CDR3 comprises 13 residues. V was cut by 0 bases and J by 7 bases, with 9 bases left in between. About this clone: Read data end 3 residues before the CDR3 end; the end is taken from the germline J gene.

TCRdb's copy holds only in-frame clones and misses some; the assay was immunoSEQ multiplex PCR. This sample's clone table lists about 39,000 clones. HPV was found by MY09/MY11 PCR and dot-blot genotyping. The sequencing sample was made of blood buffy coat. This TCR derives from a woman aged 18 to 69 with a cervical HPV16 infection that either progressed to CIN3+ or cleared (not recorded which). The genes are TRBV6-2 or TRBV6-3 and TRBJ1-1; tentatively, D is TRBD1 (5 bases). The covered CDR3 bases are TGTGCCAGCAGTTACTCGAGGCAGGGTGAA. It translates to CASSYSRQGE. In full, the CDR3 reads CASSYSRQGEAFF.